These 9 T cell receptor beta chains were sequenced from one sample in a study of CD8 T cells in ankylosing spondylitis. Using its own MiXCR run on the 5' RACE reads, TCRdb lists one record per CDR3 protein. This table has around 23,000 distinct CDR3 sequences, roughly a sixth appearing once. The sample consisted of blood. The origin of the receptors is a male donor with ankylosing spondylitis or in good health (not recorded which).

This clonotype was detected many times. The chain couples TRBV6-4 to TRBJ2-2; D is uncertain. CDR1 is MRHNA, CDR2 SNTAGT, per germline. V was shortened by 4 bases and J by 0 bases, with 6 bases between the two germline ends. This CDR3 is 14 amino acids long. Here the CDR3 reads CASSVGSNTGELFF. The CDR3 DNA reads as TGTGCCAGCAGTGTGGGATCGAACACCGGGGAGCTGTTTTTT.

This chain uses TRBV7-9 with TRBJ2-2; D unresolved. CDR1 SEHNR and CDR2 FQNEAQ come from the germline V gene (reference sequence). There are 13 residues in the CDR3. V was trimmed by 5 bases and J by 6 bases, leaving 10 bases between them. DNA of the CDR3: TGTGCCAGCAGCAACCCAGGACCCGGGGAGCTGTTTTTT. Its protein product is CASSNPGPGELFF.

This clonotype came up a few times. The chain links TRBV7-2 to TRBJ1-1; 7 bases match TRBD1. Trimming at V came to 5 bases and at J to 5 bases, leaving 5 bases not matched to a gene. The CDR3 loop spans 13 amino acids. Germline CDR1 reads SGHTA; CDR2 reads FQGNSA. CDR3 amino acids: CASSKGARTEAFF. DNA for the CDR3: TGTGCCAGCAGCAAGGGGGCGAGGACTGAAGCTTTCTTT.

CDR3 in DNA: TGTGCCAGCAGTGAAGCAGACAGAGAGACCCAGTACTTC. As protein: CASSEADRETQYF. The chain employs TRBV6-1 and TRBJ2-5; D perhaps matches TRBD1 (5 bases). The CDR3 consists of 13 residues. Trimming stripped 0 bases from V and 4 bases from J, with 6 bases between. From germline, CDR1 is MNHNS and CDR2 SASEGT.

Only a few counts were recorded for this clonotype. The chain recombines TRBV20-1 with TRBJ2-7; 9 nucleotides match TRBD1. The CDR3 runs 12 residues. Germline loops: CDR1 DFQATT, CDR2 SNEGSKA (reference sequence). Trimming removed 6 bases from V and 3 bases from J; junction bases left unmatched: 3. CDR3 sequence: CSARGQGYEQYF. The CDR3 coding sequence is TGCAGTGCCCGGGGACAGGGCTACGAGCAGTACTTC.

This clonotype was picked up a small number of times. The chain couples TRBV3-1 to TRBJ1-2; D is possibly TRBD1 (5 bases). V lost 3 bases and J 8 bases, leaving 13 bases between the germline ends. CDR1 and CDR2 (germline): LGHDT, YNNKEL (reference sequence). This CDR3 is built from 13 residues. CDR3 nucleotide sequence: TGTGCCAGCAGCCATCAACAGGTTCGAGGCTACACCTTC. Amino acid sequence: CASSHQQVRGYTF.

This clonotype was counted only a few times. The genes are TRBV12-3 or TRBV12-4 and TRBJ2-5; D gene unclear. The CDR3 is 14 residues long. V was shortened by 1 base and J by 5 bases, with 11 bases between the two germline ends. DNA of the CDR3: TGTGCCAGCAGTTTAGTTGCCAGTAGTGAGACCCAGTACTTC. Its protein product is CASSLVASSETQYF.

This clonotype was seen ten or more times. The genes are TRBV6-5 and TRBJ2-2; no clear D. CDR1 is MNHEY and CDR2 is SVGAGI in the germline V gene. This CDR3 contains 14 residues. Trimming pared 7 bases from V and 0 bases from J, leaving 9 bases between. CDR3 residues: CASTRKTNTGELFF. The CDR3 DNA sequence: TGTGCCAGCACCAGAAAGACGAACACCGGGGAGCTGTTTTTT.

V usage is TRBV3-1 and J usage is TRBJ2-1, with TRBD2 matching 8 bases. Germline loops: CDR1 LGHDT, CDR2 YNNKEL (reference sequence). The CDR3 covers 15 residues. Germline trimming cut 4 bases from V and 8 bases from J; bases unmatched to any gene: 10. The CDR3 nucleotides are TGTGCCAGCAGCCTCCGGGGGCTCGGGGGGGATGAGCAGTTCTTC. This codes for CASSLRGLGGDEQFF.